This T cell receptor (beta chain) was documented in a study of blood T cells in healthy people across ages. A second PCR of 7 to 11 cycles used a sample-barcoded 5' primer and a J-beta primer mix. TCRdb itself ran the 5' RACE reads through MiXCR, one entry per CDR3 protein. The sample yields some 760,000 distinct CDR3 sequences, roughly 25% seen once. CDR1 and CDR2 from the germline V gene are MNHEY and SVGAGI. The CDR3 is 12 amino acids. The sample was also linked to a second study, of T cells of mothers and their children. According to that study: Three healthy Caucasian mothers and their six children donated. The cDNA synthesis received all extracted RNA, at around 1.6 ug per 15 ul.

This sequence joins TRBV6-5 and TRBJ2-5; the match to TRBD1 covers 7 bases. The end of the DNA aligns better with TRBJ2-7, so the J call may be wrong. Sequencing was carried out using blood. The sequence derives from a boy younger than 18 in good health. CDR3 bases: TGTGCCACCCGGGACAGCCTCTACGAGCAGTACTTC. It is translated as CATRDSLYEQYF.